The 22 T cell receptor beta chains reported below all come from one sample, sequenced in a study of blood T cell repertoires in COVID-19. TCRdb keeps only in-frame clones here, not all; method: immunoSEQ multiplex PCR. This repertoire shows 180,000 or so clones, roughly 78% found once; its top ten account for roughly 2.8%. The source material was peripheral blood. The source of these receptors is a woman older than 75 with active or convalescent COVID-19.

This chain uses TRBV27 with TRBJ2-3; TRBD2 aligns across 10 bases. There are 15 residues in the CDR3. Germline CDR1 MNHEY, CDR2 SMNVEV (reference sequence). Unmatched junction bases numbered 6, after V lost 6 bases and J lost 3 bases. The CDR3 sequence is CASRPGTSDTDTQYF. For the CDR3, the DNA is TGTGCCAGCAGACCCGGGACTAGCGATACAGATACGCAGTATTTT.

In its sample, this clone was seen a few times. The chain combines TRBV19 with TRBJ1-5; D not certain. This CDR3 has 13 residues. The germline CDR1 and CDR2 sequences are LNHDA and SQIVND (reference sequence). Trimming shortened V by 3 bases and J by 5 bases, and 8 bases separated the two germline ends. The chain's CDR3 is CASSILEDQPQHF. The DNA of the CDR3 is TGTGCCAGTAGTATTTTGGAGGATCAGCCCCAGCATTTT.

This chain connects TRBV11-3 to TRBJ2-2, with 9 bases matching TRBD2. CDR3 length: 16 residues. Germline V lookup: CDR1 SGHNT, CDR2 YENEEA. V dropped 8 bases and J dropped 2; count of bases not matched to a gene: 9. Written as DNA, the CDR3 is TGTGCCAGCGGCCTTGGCGGGGGGGGAAACACCGGGGAGCTGTTTTTT. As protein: CASGLGGGGNTGELFF.

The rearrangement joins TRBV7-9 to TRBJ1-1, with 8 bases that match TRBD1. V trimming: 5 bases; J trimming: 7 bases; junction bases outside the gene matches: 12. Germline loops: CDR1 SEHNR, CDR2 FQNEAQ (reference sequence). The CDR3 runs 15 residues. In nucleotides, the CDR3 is TGTGCCAGCAGCCGTATAGCATCTGGACAGGGTGAAGCTTTCTTT. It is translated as CASSRIASGQGEAFF.

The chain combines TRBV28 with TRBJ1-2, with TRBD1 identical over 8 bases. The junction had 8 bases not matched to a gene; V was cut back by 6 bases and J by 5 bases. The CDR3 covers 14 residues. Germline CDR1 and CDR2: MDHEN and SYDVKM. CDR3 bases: TGTGCCAGCAGGGGTAGGACAGGGAGGTATGGCTACACCTTC. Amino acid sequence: CASRGRTGRYGYTF.

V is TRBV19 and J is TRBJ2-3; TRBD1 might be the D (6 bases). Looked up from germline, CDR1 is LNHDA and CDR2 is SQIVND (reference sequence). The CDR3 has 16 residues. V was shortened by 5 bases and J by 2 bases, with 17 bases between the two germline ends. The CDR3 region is CASSSPPGHITDTQYF. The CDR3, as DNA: TGTGCCAGTAGTTCCCCGCCGGGACATATCACAGATACGCAGTATTTT.

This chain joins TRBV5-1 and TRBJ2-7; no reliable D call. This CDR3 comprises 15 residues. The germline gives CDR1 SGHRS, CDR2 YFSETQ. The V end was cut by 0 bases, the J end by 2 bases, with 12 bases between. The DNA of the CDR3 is TGCGCCAGCAGCTTGGGAGGCTACCTCCCCTACGAGCAGTACTTC. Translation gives CASSLGGYLPYEQYF.

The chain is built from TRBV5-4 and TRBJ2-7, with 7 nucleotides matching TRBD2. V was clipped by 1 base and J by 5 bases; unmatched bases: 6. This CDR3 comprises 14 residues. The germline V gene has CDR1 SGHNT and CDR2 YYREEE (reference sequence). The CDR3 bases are TGTGCCAGCAGCTTGACCGACCGGGGGGACGAGCAGTACTTC. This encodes CASSLTDRGDEQYF. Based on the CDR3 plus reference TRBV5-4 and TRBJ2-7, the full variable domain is ETGVTQSPTHLIKTRGQQVTLRCSSQSGHNTVSWYQQALGQGPQFIFQYYREEENGRGNFPPRFSGLQFPNYSSELNVNALELDDSALYLCASSLTDRGDEQYFGPGTRLTVT.

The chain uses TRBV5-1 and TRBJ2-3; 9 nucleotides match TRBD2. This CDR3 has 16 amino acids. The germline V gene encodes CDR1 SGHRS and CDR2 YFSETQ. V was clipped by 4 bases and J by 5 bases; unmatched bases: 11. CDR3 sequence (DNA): TGCGCCAGCAGCCTCGTCGGGCGGGGGGGACGAGATACGCAGTATTTT. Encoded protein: CASSLVGRGGRDTQYF.

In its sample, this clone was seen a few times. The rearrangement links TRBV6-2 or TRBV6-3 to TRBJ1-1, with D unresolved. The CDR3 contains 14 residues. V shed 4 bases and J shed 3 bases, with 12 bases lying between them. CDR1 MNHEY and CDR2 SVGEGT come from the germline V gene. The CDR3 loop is CASSSGLGYTEAFF. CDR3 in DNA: TGTGCCAGCAGTTCGGGGTTGGGGTACACTGAAGCTTTCTTT.

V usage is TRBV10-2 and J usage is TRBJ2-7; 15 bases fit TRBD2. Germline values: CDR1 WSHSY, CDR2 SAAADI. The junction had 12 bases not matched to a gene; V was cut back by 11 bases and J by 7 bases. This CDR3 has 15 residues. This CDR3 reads CALSGGTSGGREQYF. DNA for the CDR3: TGCGCCCTCAGCGGTGGGACTAGCGGGGGGCGAGAGCAGTACTTC.

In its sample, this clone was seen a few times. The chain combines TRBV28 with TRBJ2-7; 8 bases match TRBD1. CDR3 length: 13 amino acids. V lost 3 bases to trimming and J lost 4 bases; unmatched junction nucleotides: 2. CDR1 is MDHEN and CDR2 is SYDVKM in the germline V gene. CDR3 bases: TGTGCCAGCAGTTTTAACAGGGGGTACGAGCAGTACTTC. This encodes CASSFNRGYEQYF. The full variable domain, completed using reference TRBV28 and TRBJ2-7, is DVKVTQSSRYLVKRTGEKVFLECVQDMDHENMFWYRQDPGLGLRLIYFSYDVKMKEKGDIPEGYSVSREKKERFSLILESASTNQTSMYLCASSFNRGYEQYFGPGTRLTVT.

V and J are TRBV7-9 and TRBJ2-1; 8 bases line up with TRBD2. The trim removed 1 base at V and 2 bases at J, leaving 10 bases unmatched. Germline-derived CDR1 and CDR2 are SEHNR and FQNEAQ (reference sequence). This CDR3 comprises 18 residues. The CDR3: CASSLVHRSGDTYNEQFF. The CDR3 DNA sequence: TGTGCCAGCAGCTTAGTTCACCGTAGCGGGGATACCTACAATGAGCAGTTCTTC. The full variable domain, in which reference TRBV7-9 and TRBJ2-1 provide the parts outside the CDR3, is DTGVSQNPRHKITKRGQNVTFRCDPISEHNRLYWYRQTLGQGPEFLTYFQNEAQLEKSRLLSDRFSAERPKGSFSTLEIQRTEQGDSAMYLCASSLVHRSGDTYNEQFFGPGTRLTVL.

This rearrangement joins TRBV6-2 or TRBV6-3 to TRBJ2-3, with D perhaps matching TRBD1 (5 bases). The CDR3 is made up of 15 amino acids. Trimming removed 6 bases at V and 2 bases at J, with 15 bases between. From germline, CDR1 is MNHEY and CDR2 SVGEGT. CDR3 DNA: TGTGCCAGCAGCACCCGGCAGGGCGCCACAGATACGCAGTATTTT. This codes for CASSTRQGATDTQYF.

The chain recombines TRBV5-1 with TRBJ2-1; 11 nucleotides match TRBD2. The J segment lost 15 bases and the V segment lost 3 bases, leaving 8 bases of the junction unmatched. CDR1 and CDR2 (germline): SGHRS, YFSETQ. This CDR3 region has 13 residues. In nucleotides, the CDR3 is TGCGCCAGCAGCTGGGAGCTAGCGGGGGGCGGGTTCTTC. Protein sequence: CASSWELAGGGFF.

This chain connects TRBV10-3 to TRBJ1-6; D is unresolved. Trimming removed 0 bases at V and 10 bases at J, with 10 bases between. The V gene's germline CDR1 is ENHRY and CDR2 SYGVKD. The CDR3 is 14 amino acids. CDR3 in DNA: TGTGCCATCAGTGAGTCCAGGTTCTCATCACCCCTCCACTTT. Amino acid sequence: CAISESRFSSPLHF.

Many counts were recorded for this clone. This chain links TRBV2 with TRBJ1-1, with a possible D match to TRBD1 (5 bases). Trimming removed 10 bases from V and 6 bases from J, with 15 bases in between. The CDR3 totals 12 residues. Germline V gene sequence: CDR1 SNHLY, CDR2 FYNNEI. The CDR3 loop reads CAIGQGGPEAFF. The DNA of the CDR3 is TGTGCCATCGGGCAGGGTGGCCCTGAAGCTTTCTTT.

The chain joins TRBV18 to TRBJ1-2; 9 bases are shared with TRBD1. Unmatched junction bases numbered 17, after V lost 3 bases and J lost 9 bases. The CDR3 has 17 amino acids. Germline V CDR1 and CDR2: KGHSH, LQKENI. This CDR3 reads CASSPRIQGAHTHRYTF. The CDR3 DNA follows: TGTGCCAGCTCACCGAGGATACAGGGGGCCCATACCCACCGCTACACCTTC.

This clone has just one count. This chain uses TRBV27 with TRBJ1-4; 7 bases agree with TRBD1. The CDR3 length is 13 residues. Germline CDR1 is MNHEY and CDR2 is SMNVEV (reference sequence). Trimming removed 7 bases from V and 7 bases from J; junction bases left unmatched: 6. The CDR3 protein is CASMTGWGEKLFF. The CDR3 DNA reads TGTGCCAGCATGACAGGGTGGGGTGAAAAACTGTTTTTT.

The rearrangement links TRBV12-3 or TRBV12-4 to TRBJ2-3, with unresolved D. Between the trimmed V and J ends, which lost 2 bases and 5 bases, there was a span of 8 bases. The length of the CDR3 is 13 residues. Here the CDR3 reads CASSLPAGDTQYF. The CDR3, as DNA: TGTGCCAGCAGTTTACCCGCCGGAGATACGCAGTATTTT.

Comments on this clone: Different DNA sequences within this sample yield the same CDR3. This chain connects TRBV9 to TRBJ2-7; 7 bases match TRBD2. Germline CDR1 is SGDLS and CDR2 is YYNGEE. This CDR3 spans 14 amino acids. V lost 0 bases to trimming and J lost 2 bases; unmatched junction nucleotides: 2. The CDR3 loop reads CASSVAGGTYEQYF. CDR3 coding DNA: TGTGCCAGCAGCGTAGCGGGGGGTACCTACGAGCAGTACTTC.

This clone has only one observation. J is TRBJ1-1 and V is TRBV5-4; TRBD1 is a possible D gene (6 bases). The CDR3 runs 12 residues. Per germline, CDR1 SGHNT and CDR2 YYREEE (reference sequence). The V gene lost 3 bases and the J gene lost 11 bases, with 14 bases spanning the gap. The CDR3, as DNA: TGTGCCAGCAGCTGGAAGGGGGAAAGGGCTTTCTTT. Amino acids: CASSWKGERAFF. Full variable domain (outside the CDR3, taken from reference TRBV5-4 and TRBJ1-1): ETGVTQSPTHLIKTRGQQVTLRCSSQSGHNTVSWYQQALGQGPQFIFQYYREEENGRGNFPPRFSGLQFPNYSSELNVNALELDDSALYLCASSWKGERAFFGQGTRLTVV.